This T cell receptor (beta chain) appears in the sequencing data of a study of Tregs in tolerant kidney transplant recipients. In the case of this clone: Its specificity is not known.

TCRdb keeps only in-frame clones here, not all; method: immunoSEQ multiplex PCR. In the table there are hundreds of thousands of clones, around 81% of which are singletons. Points from the study as a whole: Few patients were studied, so findings need validation in larger groups.

The CDR3 is 12 amino acids. V was trimmed by 4 bases and J by 3 bases, leaving 10 bases between them. Looked up from germline, CDR1 is SQVTM and CDR2 is ANQGSEA. The TCR sequence derives from a human donor in good health. The specimen was CD4+ T cells from blood. The V call is TRBV29-1, the J call TRBJ2-7; weak D call: TRBD2 (5 bases). The CDR3 coding sequence is TGCAGCGTTGCATCACTAGGCTACGAGCAGTACTTC. This sequence encodes CSVASLGYEQYF.